This T cell receptor beta chain was observed in a study of T cells in Graves' hyperthyroidism and ophthalmopathy. Whole-study context: Peripheral blood samples were taken at initial diagnosis, prior to any treatment.

There are 13 residues in the CDR3. CDR1 and CDR2 (germline): MNHGY, SVAAGI. V lost 2 bases and J lost 3, with 5 bases in between. In the case of this clonotype: A much larger clone sits a single nucleotide away, making a read error possible.

RNA transcripts were the template for amplifying TCR beta CDR3 regions. Researchers ran a first-round RT-PCR on the TCR CDR3 using the HTBI primer set. TCRdb recomputed calls from the multiplex PCR reads with MiXCR, one row per CDR3 protein. The repertoire consists of approximately 640,000 distinct CDR3 sequences, with about a sixth occurring once and the leading ten covering 3.8%. The receptor comes from a woman in her 30s with Graves' hyperthyroidism. Material for sequencing was blood. The chain combines TRBV6-9 with TRBJ1-5; no firm D call. The CDR3 bases are TGTGCCAGCAGTTATACGCCCAATCAGCCCCAGCATTTT. Translated: CASSYTPNQPQHF.